These 17 T cell receptor beta chains were all obtained from the same sample, sequenced in a study of T cells in localized non-small cell lung cancer. Profiled with immunoSEQ multiplex PCR; TCRdb holds only in-frame clones, not every one. The table has some 30,000 clones, around 90% seen once. The sequencing used peripheral blood mononuclear cells, collected before any cancer treatment. The receptors here all came from a man aged 35 to 70 with stage III lung adenocarcinoma.

The DNA for the CDR3 is TGTGCCAGCAGTCCGGTTGGTGGATCGGAGCAGTACTTC. It codes for CASSPVGGSEQYF. The genes are TRBV28 and TRBJ2-7; D call uncertain. The germline V and J ends were trimmed by 5 bases and 7 bases, with 15 bases remaining between them. Per the germline V gene, CDR1 is MDHEN and CDR2 is SYDVKM. The CDR3 length is 13 residues.

This rearrangement joins TRBV18 to TRBJ1-4, with a possible D match to TRBD1 (6 bases). The CDR3 length is 16 residues. CDR1 KGHSH and CDR2 LQKENI come from the germline V gene. Trimming shortened V by 3 bases and J by 0 bases, and 11 bases separated the two germline ends. CDR3 sequence reads: CASSPRQDATNEKLFF. Written as DNA, the CDR3 is TGTGCCAGCTCACCCAGACAGGATGCAACTAATGAAAAACTGTTTTTT.

The V gene is TRBV5-1, the J gene TRBJ2-5, with D possibly being TRBD2 (6 bases). This CDR3 has 14 residues. The ends were cut back, 4 bases at V and 2 bases at J, with 12 bases in the middle. The germline V gene encodes CDR1 SGHRS and CDR2 YFSETQ. The CDR3 sequence: CASSAGDFQETQYF. Written as DNA, the CDR3 is TGCGCCAGCAGCGCCGGGGACTTTCAAGAGACCCAGTACTTC.

The chain carries TRBV7-3 and TRBJ2-5; TRBD1 matches 9 bases. Trimming at V came to 4 bases and at J to 5 bases, leaving 2 bases not matched to a gene. The length of the CDR3 is 13 residues. The germline V gene has CDR1 SGHTA and CDR2 FQGTGA. CDR3 DNA sequence: TGTGCCAGCAGCTCCGGGACAGGGGAGACCCAGTACTTC. It yields the protein CASSSGTGETQYF.

This chain connects TRBV9 to TRBJ2-1; a possible D gene is TRBD2 (5 bases). There are 19 residues in the CDR3. V dropped 4 bases and J dropped 0 bases, with 23 bases sitting between them. The germline V gene has CDR1 SGDLS and CDR2 YYNGEE. This CDR3 is CASSPARPGWASSYNEQFF. CDR3 DNA sequence: TGTGCCAGCAGCCCCGCCCGTCCGGGGTGGGCGAGCTCCTACAATGAGCAGTTCTTC.

The V call is TRBV28, the J call TRBJ1-5; 9 positions match TRBD1. With 4 bases clipped from V and 4 bases from J, the junction kept 5 bases outside the gene matches. This CDR3 is built from 15 residues. The germline gives CDR1 MDHEN, CDR2 SYDVKM. The CDR3 loop is CASSSRTGVNQPQHF. The CDR3 nucleotides are TGTGCCAGCAGTTCCCGGACAGGGGTGAATCAGCCCCAGCATTTT.

The chain employs TRBV10-3 and TRBJ2-7; D call uncertain. The CDR3 totals 12 residues. Trimming shortened V by 3 bases and J by 2 bases, and 5 bases separated the two germline ends. Germline V lookup: CDR1 ENHRY, CDR2 SYGVKD. The CDR3 sequence is CAISEAAYEQYF. The CDR3, as DNA: TGTGCCATCAGTGAAGCCGCCTACGAGCAGTACTTC.

The V and J genes are TRBV11-3 and TRBJ1-6; D gene ambiguous. Germline loops: CDR1 SGHNT, CDR2 YENEEA. Trimming removed 8 bases at V and 7 bases at J, with 9 bases between. This CDR3 is 12 amino acids long. CDR3 loop: CASSSKNSPLHF. Here the CDR3 DNA reads TGTGCCAGCTCTTCCAAAAATTCACCCCTCCACTTT.

The CDR3 spells CASSIPGLGSSGANVLTF. In DNA, the CDR3 is TGTGCCAGTAGTATTCCGGGATTAGGGTCTTCTGGGGCCAACGTCCTGACTTTC. The rearrangement joins TRBV19 to TRBJ2-6; D is perhaps TRBD2 (5 bases). Deletions cut 3 bases from V and 1 base from J, with 16 bases between. This CDR3 comprises 18 residues. Germline CDR1 reads LNHDA; CDR2 reads SQIVND (reference sequence).

The chain carries TRBV7-2 and TRBJ2-3; unclear D gene. This CDR3 has 15 amino acids. CDR1 and CDR2 from the germline V gene are SGHTA and FQGNSA. V lost 2 bases to trimming and J lost 1 base, with 10 bases between them. The CDR3 DNA reads as TGTGCCAGCAGCTTATCTCAGGCGCGCACAGATACGCAGTATTTT. This encodes CASSLSQARTDTQYF.

This chain joins TRBV19 and TRBJ2-2; the D is unclear. V lost 3 bases to trimming and J lost 0 bases, with 11 bases between them. The CDR3 consists of 16 residues. Looked up from germline, CDR1 is LNHDA and CDR2 is SQIVND (reference sequence). The CDR3: CASSMGHRPNTGELFF. For the CDR3, the DNA is TGTGCCAGTAGTATGGGTCACCGTCCGAACACCGGGGAGCTGTTTTTT. Based on the CDR3 plus reference TRBV19 and TRBJ2-2, the full variable domain is DGGITQSPKYLFRKEGQNVTLSCEQNLNHDAMYWYRQDPGQGLRLIYYSQIVNDFQKGDIAEGYSVSREKKESFPLTVTSAQKNPTAFYLCASSMGHRPNTGELFFGEGSRLTVL.

This rearrangement joins TRBV6-6 to TRBJ2-7, with 7 bases matching TRBD1. The V gene's germline CDR1 is MNHNY and CDR2 SVGAGI (reference sequence). The length of the CDR3 is 14 residues. Trimming cost V 5 bases and J 4 bases; bases outside gene matches: 8. In DNA, the CDR3 is TGTGCCAGCAGTCAGACAGGGTCAAGGTACGAGCAGTACTTC. Translation: CASSQTGSRYEQYF.

About this clone itself: Since the CDR3 does not end with the conserved phenylalanine or tryptophan, this likely comes from a read error. Because the CDR3's place on the DNA is in doubt, the DNA is left out and the CDR3 is given as listed by TCRdb. The V call is TRBV2, the J call TRBJ2-7; TRBD2, the table's D call, lacks a check against the DNA. Germline CDR1 and CDR2: SNHLY and FYNNEI. The CDR3 sequence runs 10 residues, both termini included. The CDR3 is CASSERTIII.

This chain uses TRBV19 with TRBJ1-4, with D unresolved. Germline V gene data show CDR1 as LNHDA and CDR2 as SQIVND (reference sequence). CDR3 size: 14 residues. The V end lost 3 bases, the J end lost 8 bases, and 13 bases lay between the germline ends. The CDR3 spells CASSIPSKGEKLFF. CDR3 coding DNA: TGTGCCAGTAGTATTCCCTCCAAGGGCGAAAAACTGTTTTTT.

This clone was detected once. The chain employs TRBV18 and TRBJ1-2, with a weak D call TRBD1 (6 bases). V gave up 7 bases and J gave up 8 bases, with 23 bases separating them. Germline lookup yields CDR1 KGHSH and CDR2 LQKENI. The CDR3 contains 15 residues. The CDR3 DNA reads TGTGCCAGCTTGACGGGACAAGCCGTTGTGCGCGGCTACACCTTC. Its translation: CASLTGQAVVRGYTF.

This chain joins TRBV5-1 and TRBJ1-1; no reliable D call. The CDR3 extends over 12 amino acids. The V end was cut by 0 bases, the J end by 8 bases, with 8 bases between. From germline, CDR1 is SGHRS and CDR2 YFSETQ. In nucleotides, the CDR3 is TGCGCCAGCAGCTTGGCCGGTGGAGAAGCTTTCTTT. It yields the protein CASSLAGGEAFF.

This chain uses TRBV7-9 with TRBJ2-1; 7 nucleotides agree with TRBD1. From germline, CDR1 is SEHNR and CDR2 FQNEAQ (reference sequence). V lost 4 bases to trimming and J lost 0 bases; unmatched junction nucleotides: 12. The CDR3 loop spans 18 amino acids. CDR3 amino acids: CASSYGTAAQSSYNEQFF. Here the CDR3 DNA reads TGTGCCAGCAGCTACGGGACAGCCGCCCAGAGCTCCTACAATGAGCAGTTCTTC.